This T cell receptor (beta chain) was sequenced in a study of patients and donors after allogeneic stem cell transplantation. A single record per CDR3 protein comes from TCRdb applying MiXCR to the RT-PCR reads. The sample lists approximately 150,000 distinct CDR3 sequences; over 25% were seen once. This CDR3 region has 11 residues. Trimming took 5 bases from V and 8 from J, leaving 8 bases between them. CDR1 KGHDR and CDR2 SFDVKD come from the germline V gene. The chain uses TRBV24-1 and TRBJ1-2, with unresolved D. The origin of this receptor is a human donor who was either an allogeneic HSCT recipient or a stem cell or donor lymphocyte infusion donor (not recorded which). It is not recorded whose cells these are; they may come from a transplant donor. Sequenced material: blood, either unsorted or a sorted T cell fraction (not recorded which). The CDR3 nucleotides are TGTGCCACCAGTGGGATCGGAGGCTACACCTTC. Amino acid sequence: CATSGIGGYTF.